A single sample is the source of the 29 T cell receptor beta chains below, sequenced in a study of T cell repertoires in cytomegalovirus infection (dated by TCRdb to the late 2010s). Antigen specificity for these receptors is unknown. For sequencing, an Illumina HiSeq 1500 was employed. TCRdb trimmed public reads at Q25 via fastp, called clones via MiXCR and kept in-frame beta chains. Rows are unified per CDR3 protein, each entry keeping the most common DNA and genes. The sample includes 45,000 to 60,000 distinct CDR3 sequences, with about a fifth observed a single time. Of the sample, 64% is held by the ten largest clones. The treatment or condition label of this sample denotes: in vitro stimulation with specific CMV peptide epitopes to enrich CMV-specific T cells. The specimen comprised CD8+ T cells from cultured PBMCs, sampled from culture after CMV antigen stimulation. These receptor sequences come from a human donor in good health (CMV status not recorded). Some clones in this sample may be carry-over from other donors' samples.

For this clonotype: Given a much more abundant clone one base away, this may be a read error. The chain joins TRBV7-7 to TRBJ2-2; a possible D gene is TRBD2 (6 bases). The CDR3 is 19 amino acids. Deletions cut 5 bases from V and 2 bases from J, with 24 bases between. Germline-derived CDR1 and CDR2 are SSHAT and FNYEAQ (reference sequence). CDR3: CASSPSPYRGFANTGELFF. For the CDR3, the DNA is TGTGCCAGCAGCCCGTCGCCTTACCGGGGGTTTGCAAACACCGGGGAGCTGTTTTTT. The complete variable domain, with remaining parts taken from reference TRBV7-7 and TRBJ2-2, reads GAGVSQSPRYKVTKRGQDVTLRCDPISSHATLYWYQQALGQGPEFLTYFNYEAQPDKSGLPSDRFSAERPEGSISTLTIQRTEQRDSAMYRCASSPSPYRGFANTGELFFGEGSRLTVL.

The rearrangement links TRBV27 to TRBJ1-5; D gene uncertain. Germline CDR1 reads MNHEY; CDR2 reads SMNVEV (reference sequence). The V and J ends lost 1 base and 5 bases respectively, with 9 bases between them. CDR3 length: 14 residues. CDR3 amino acids: CASSLWWGDQPQHF. The DNA of the CDR3 is TGTGCCAGCAGTTTATGGTGGGGAGATCAGCCCCAGCATTTT.

This clonotype turned up a few times. The V and J genes are TRBV29-1 and TRBJ2-7; D gene ambiguous. Trimming shortened V by 6 bases and J by 7 bases, and 22 bases separated the two germline ends. The CDR3 spans 14 residues. In germline, CDR1 is SQVTM, CDR2 ANQGSEA. The CDR3 loop reads CSVIVGARIEEQYF. DNA of the CDR3: TGCAGCGTGATTGTTGGAGCACGGATTGAAGAGCAGTACTTC.

This rearrangement joins TRBV4-1 to TRBJ1-5, with D unclear. The V and J ends lost 0 bases and 6 bases respectively, with 12 bases between them. The CDR3 is 15 amino acids. The germline CDR1 and CDR2 sequences are MGHRA and YSYEKL. CDR3 loop: CASSQDNRSSQPQHF. The CDR3 coding sequence is TGCGCCAGCAGCCAAGACAACCGGAGTAGTCAGCCCCAGCATTTT.

This clonotype was seen only a few times. The chain employs TRBV10-3 and TRBJ2-3; D might be TRBD2 (5 bases). V dropped 6 bases and J dropped 1 base, with 11 bases sitting between them. The CDR3 length is 14 residues. Germline V gene sequence: CDR1 ENHRY, CDR2 SYGVKD. CDR3 bases: TGTGCCATCAGCCCTAGCTCCCGCACAGATACGCAGTATTTT. It yields the protein CAISPSSRTDTQYF.

This clonotype has just a few counts. The chain has TRBV3-1 and TRBJ2-1; 8 nucleotides line up with TRBD2. V lost 1 base and J lost 4; bases outside the gene matches: 9. CDR1 and CDR2 from the germline V gene are LGHDT and YNNKEL (reference sequence). The CDR3 totals 17 residues. This chain's CDR3 is CASSQASGGALYNEQFF. In nucleotides, the CDR3 is TGTGCCAGCAGCCAAGCCTCCGGGGGGGCGCTTTACAATGAGCAGTTCTTC.

There are a few counts of this clonotype. The chain has TRBV7-8 and TRBJ1-1; tentatively, D is TRBD1 (5 bases). Germline CDR1 reads SGHVS; CDR2 reads FQNEAQ. The CDR3 runs 16 residues. V was pared by 1 base and J by 0 bases, with 12 bases between. The CDR3 nucleotides are TGTGCCAGCAGCTTAGTTTGGCAGGGCATGAACACTGAAGCTTTCTTT. Its protein is CASSLVWQGMNTEAFF. Full variable domain (remainder filled in from reference TRBV7-8 and TRBJ1-1): GAGVSQSPRYKVAKRGQDVALRCDPISGHVSLFWYQQALGQGPEFLTYFQNEAQLDKSGLPSDRFFAERPEGSVSTLKIQRTQQEDSAVYLCASSLVWQGMNTEAFFGQGTRLTVV.

The chain carries TRBV15 and TRBJ2-7, with D possibly called TRBD1 or TRBD2 (5 bases each). The V gene lost 7 bases and the J gene lost 5 bases, with 12 bases spanning the gap. This CDR3 has 12 residues. The germline V gene has CDR1 LNHNV and CDR2 YYDKDF (reference sequence). The chain's CDR3 is CATNDGAHEQYF. As DNA, the CDR3 is TGTGCCACCAACGACGGGGCCCACGAGCAGTACTTC.

There are a few counts of this clonotype. This chain joins TRBV28 and TRBJ1-1; D is undetermined. Trimming removed 3 bases from V and 3 bases from J, with 14 bases in between. The CDR3 length is 15 residues. In germline, CDR1 is MDHEN, CDR2 SYDVKM. CDR3 sequence (DNA): TGTGCCAGCAGTTTTCATGGGGAGGCGGACACTGAAGCTTTCTTT. Translation: CASSFHGEADTEAFF.

There are a few counts of this clonotype. The rearrangement joins TRBV7-3 to TRBJ2-1; possible D gene TRBD2, 6 bases. The CDR3 consists of 16 residues. V lost 1 base and J lost 9, with 19 bases in between. Germline V gene data show CDR1 as SGHTA and CDR2 as FQGTGA. The chain's CDR3 is CASSLSFETRVSEQFF. The CDR3 nucleotides are TGTGCCAGCAGCTTAAGTTTCGAGACTAGGGTTAGTGAGCAGTTCTTC.

The V gene is TRBV4-2, the J gene TRBJ2-5; D gene unclear. V lost 0 bases and J 5 bases, leaving 4 bases between the germline ends. The CDR3 extends over 12 amino acids. Germline V gene data show CDR1 as LGHNA and CDR2 as YNFKEQ. For the CDR3, the DNA is TGTGCCAGCAGCCAAGATCGGGAGACCCAGTACTTC. Protein product: CASSQDRETQYF.

This chain links TRBV7-8 with TRBJ2-3, with 9 bases fitting TRBD2. The CDR3 has 16 amino acids. V dropped 1 base and J dropped 6; count of bases not matched to a gene: 8. Germline CDR1 SGHVS, CDR2 FQNEAQ. CDR3 coding DNA: TGTGCCAGCAGCTTAGGGGCGGGGGGGCATTCTGATACGCAGTATTTT. Translated: CASSLGAGGHSDTQYF.

This sequence joins TRBV12-3 or TRBV12-4 and TRBJ2-7; D remains ambiguous. V was trimmed by 5 bases and J by 3 bases, leaving 17 bases between them. This CDR3 region has 15 residues. The CDR3 protein is CASSPAGIYGYEQYF. The CDR3 nucleotides are TGTGCCAGCAGTCCGGCTGGGATCTACGGCTACGAGCAGTACTTC.

In its sample, this clonotype was seen a few times. V gene TRBV6-5 combines with J gene TRBJ1-1, with unresolved D. Germline values: CDR1 MNHEY, CDR2 SVGAGI. The CDR3 has 16 amino acids. The ends were cut back, 6 bases at V and 1 base at J, with 18 bases in the middle. CDR3 DNA: TGTGCCAGCAGCCCCGAACTTGGACGGTCGAACACTGAAGCTTTCTTT. This sequence encodes CASSPELGRSNTEAFF.

The chain employs TRBV7-9 and TRBJ1-2, with D hard to call. V was pared by 1 base and J by 0 bases, with 9 bases between. CDR1 is SEHNR, CDR2 FQNEAQ, per germline (reference sequence). This CDR3 spans 15 amino acids. Here the CDR3 reads CASSLGAEANYGYTF. CDR3 nucleotide sequence: TGTGCCAGCAGCTTAGGGGCAGAAGCTAACTATGGCTACACCTTC.

J is TRBJ2-2 and V is TRBV12-3 or TRBV12-4; D remains ambiguous. The germline V and J ends were trimmed by 6 bases and 1 base, with 3 bases remaining between them. The CDR3 runs to 12 residues. Here the CDR3 reads CASSRNTGELFF. Written as DNA, the CDR3 is TGTGCCAGCAGCCGGAACACCGGGGAGCTGTTTTTT.

This clonotype was detected a few times. V gene TRBV7-8 combines with J gene TRBJ2-2, with 10 nucleotides matching TRBD1. CDR3 length: 16 amino acids. Losses at the gene ends were 5 bases for V and 4 bases for J; bases not matched to a gene: 7. Germline assignment: CDR1 SGHVS and CDR2 FQNEAQ. CDR3 DNA sequence: TGTGCCAGCAGCCGCAGACAGGGGGCTTCCACCGGGGAGCTGTTTTTT. Protein sequence: CASSRRQGASTGELFF.

This clonotype has only a few counts. This sequence joins TRBV10-3 and TRBJ2-1; D call uncertain. The CDR3 has 13 amino acids. The germline V gene has CDR1 ENHRY and CDR2 SYGVKD. Trimming removed 3 bases from V and 5 bases from J, with 8 bases in between. CDR3 in amino acids: CAISDRENNEQFF. The CDR3, as DNA: TGTGCCATCAGTGACCGTGAGAACAATGAGCAGTTCTTC.

This chain links TRBV7-9 with TRBJ2-2; D call uncertain. V lost 5 bases and J lost 1, with 8 bases in between. Germline CDR1 is SEHNR and CDR2 is FQNEAQ (reference sequence). This CDR3 is 14 amino acids long. The CDR3 coding sequence is TGTGCCAGCAGCCCGCACGTGAACACCGGGGAGCTGTTTTTT. It yields the protein CASSPHVNTGELFF.

This chain connects TRBV7-2 to TRBJ2-2, with D perhaps TRBD2 (5 bases). Trimming pared 5 bases from V and 1 base from J, leaving 14 bases between. This CDR3 spans 16 amino acids. Germline lookup yields CDR1 SGHTA and CDR2 FQGNSA. Here the CDR3 DNA reads TGTGCCAGCAGCCCCCGCGGCGGGCAGAACACCGGGGAGCTGTTTTTT. It encodes CASSPRGGQNTGELFF.

This chain uses TRBV7-3 with TRBJ2-5; weak D call: TRBD2 (5 bases). V lost 2 bases to trimming and J lost 4 bases, with 8 bases between them. This CDR3 has 13 residues. Germline V gene data show CDR1 as SGHTA and CDR2 as FQGTGA. Written as DNA, the CDR3 is TGTGCCAGCAGCTTAGAGGGATTAGAGACCCAGTACTTC. Residues: CASSLEGLETQYF. Full variable domain (remainder filled in from reference TRBV7-3 and TRBJ2-5): GAGVSQTPSNKVTEKGKYVELRCDPISGHTALYWYRQSLGQGPEFLIYFQGTGAADDSGLPNDRFFAVRPEGSVSTLKIQRTERGDSAVYLCASSLEGLETQYFGPGTRLLVL.

The chain links TRBV7-3 to TRBJ2-7, with a possible D match to TRBD1 (6 bases). Trimming pared 5 bases from V and 0 bases from J, leaving 11 bases between. The CDR3 totals 14 residues. Germline V gives CDR1 SGHTA, CDR2 FQGTGA. CDR3 sequence (DNA): TGTGCCAGCAGCGCTACAGGGTCCTCCTACGAGCAGTACTTC. It is translated as CASSATGSSYEQYF.

At least ten counts were recorded for this clonotype. The CDR3 region is CASSRTSGRPDTGELFF. The CDR3 DNA reads TGTGCCAGCAGTAGGACTAGCGGGAGACCTGACACCGGGGAGCTGTTTTTT. The J gene is TRBJ2-2, the V gene TRBV7-8, with 13 bases aligning to TRBD2. J was trimmed by 3 bases and V by 6 bases; bases with no gene match: 7. Germline assignment: CDR1 SGHVS and CDR2 FQNEAQ. This CDR3 is 17 amino acids long.

This clonotype was observed at least ten times. The V call is TRBV27, the J call TRBJ2-3, with 8 bases matching TRBD2. V trimming: 5 bases; J trimming: 4 bases; junction bases outside the gene matches: 5. This CDR3 region has 14 residues. Germline CDR1 is MNHEY and CDR2 is SMNVEV (reference sequence). CDR3 loop: CASSDSGTADTQYF. The CDR3 DNA is TGTGCCAGCAGTGATAGCGGGACTGCAGATACGCAGTATTTT.

CDR3 DNA: TGTGCCAGCAGGTCCTACGAGCAGTACTTC. Protein sequence: CASRSYEQYF. The gene calls are TRBV2 and TRBJ2-7; D gene ambiguous. CDR3 length: 10 amino acids. From germline, CDR1 is SNHLY and CDR2 FYNNEI. The germline V and J ends were trimmed by 6 bases and 1 base, with 1 base remaining between them.

This clonotype was detected ten times or more. The chain has TRBV7-3 and TRBJ2-7, with 8 positions matching TRBD1. CDR3 size: 14 residues. The V gene's germline CDR1 is SGHTA and CDR2 FQGTGA. The J segment lost 6 bases and the V segment lost 6 bases, leaving 10 bases of the junction unmatched. CDR3 amino acids: CASSRQGPKGEQYF. The CDR3 DNA sequence: TGTGCCAGCAGTCGACAGGGGCCCAAGGGCGAGCAGTACTTC.

This clonotype was counted only a few times. The rearrangement joins TRBV10-3 to TRBJ2-7; 10 positions agree with TRBD1. Trimming at V came to 0 bases and at J to 3 bases, leaving 2 bases not matched to a gene. The CDR3 has 15 residues. Germline lookup yields CDR1 ENHRY and CDR2 SYGVKD. The CDR3 protein is CAISESGQGYYEQYF. The DNA of the CDR3 is TGTGCCATCAGTGAGTCGGGACAGGGGTACTACGAGCAGTACTTC.

The chain uses TRBV6-6 and TRBJ2-1; the match to TRBD1 covers 7 bases. Germline CDR1 and CDR2: MNHNY and SVGAGI (reference sequence). The CDR3 totals 14 residues. V was clipped by 4 bases and J by 7 bases; unmatched bases: 7. The chain's CDR3 is CASSSGTATNEQFF. The CDR3 coding sequence is TGTGCCAGCAGTTCCGGGACAGCCACGAATGAGCAGTTCTTC.

The sample holds many counts of this clonotype. The chain joins TRBV7-8 to TRBJ2-7, with 9 bases aligning to TRBD1. CDR3 length equals 16 residues. Germline V gives CDR1 SGHVS, CDR2 FQNEAQ. V trimming: 1 base; J trimming: 3 bases; junction bases outside the gene matches: 7. CDR3 loop: CASSLVGDRVFYEQYF. In nucleotides, the CDR3 is TGTGCCAGCAGCTTAGTGGGGGACAGGGTATTCTACGAGCAGTACTTC. The variable domain in full, with the rest retrieved from reference TRBV7-8 and TRBJ2-7, is GAGVSQSPRYKVAKRGQDVALRCDPISGHVSLFWYQQALGQGPEFLTYFQNEAQLDKSGLPSDRFFAERPEGSVSTLKIQRTQQEDSAVYLCASSLVGDRVFYEQYFGPGTRLTVT.